These 11 T cell receptor beta chains share one sample of origin, sequenced in a study of T cell repertoires in cytomegalovirus infection. In TCRdb, the reads were re-called with MiXCR into one record per CDR3 protein. The table has some 390,000 distinct CDR3 sequences, 15% to 20% seen once. The sample taken for sequencing was PBMCs. The receptors stem from a human donor in good health (CMV status not recorded). Some clones in this sample may be carry-over from other donors' samples.

The chain employs TRBV2 and TRBJ1-1; a weak D match, TRBD1 (6 bases). The CDR3 contains 16 residues. The V gene lost 8 bases and the J gene lost 1 base, with 20 bases spanning the gap. Germline V gene lookup returns CDR1 SNHLY and CDR2 FYNNEI. The CDR3 sequence: CASRLSRGGRNTEAFF. The CDR3 DNA is TGTGCCAGCCGTCTTTCCCGGGGGGGGCGGAACACTGAAGCTTTCTTT.

This chain connects TRBV5-6 to TRBJ2-3; TRBD2 matches at 8 bases. J was trimmed by 3 bases and V by 1 base; bases with no gene match: 10. The germline gives CDR1 SGHDT, CDR2 YYEEEE. CDR3 size: 17 residues. The CDR3 DNA is TGTGCCAGCAGCTTGTCCGGGCTGGAGCGGGAGACAGATACGCAGTATTTT. This encodes CASSLSGLERETDTQYF.

The sample holds many counts of this clonotype. The chain is built from TRBV7-9 and TRBJ1-1, with D uncertain. This CDR3 has 13 residues. Germline CDR1 SEHNR, CDR2 FQNEAQ (reference sequence). V was cut by 3 bases and J by 3 bases, with 8 bases left in between. The chain's CDR3 is CASSFYEDTEAFF. The CDR3 coding sequence is TGTGCCAGCAGCTTTTACGAGGACACTGAAGCTTTCTTT. The full variable domain, completed using reference TRBV7-9 and TRBJ1-1, is DTGVSQNPRHKITKRGQNVTFRCDPISEHNRLYWYRQTLGQGPEFLTYFQNEAQLEKSRLLSDRFSAERPKGSFSTLEIQRTEQGDSAMYLCASSFYEDTEAFFGQGTRLTVV.

The V gene is TRBV6-6, the J gene TRBJ2-5; a weak D match, TRBD1 (6 bases). CDR1 and CDR2 (germline): MNHNY, SVGAGI (reference sequence). The germline V and J ends were trimmed by 8 bases and 5 bases, with 24 bases remaining between them. The CDR3 loop spans 16 amino acids. CDR3: CASALITRTVRETQYF. The CDR3 DNA is TGTGCCAGCGCCCTTATTACAAGGACAGTACGGGAGACCCAGTACTTC.

This chain links TRBV20-1 with TRBJ2-1; 11 bases line up with TRBD2. The CDR3 is 16 amino acids. Trimming cost V 1 base and J 5 bases; bases outside gene matches: 7. Germline V gene lookup returns CDR1 DFQATT and CDR2 SNEGSKA (reference sequence). This CDR3 is CSARVVGTSGHNEQFF. CDR3 in DNA: TGCAGTGCTAGAGTTGTAGGGACTAGCGGCCACAATGAGCAGTTCTTC.

This clonotype was recorded at least ten times. The V and J genes are TRBV7-2 and TRBJ2-5; D unresolved. The germline gives CDR1 SGHTA, CDR2 FQGNSA. The ends were cut back, 2 bases at V and 3 bases at J, with 10 bases in the middle. CDR3 size: 14 residues. CDR3 in DNA: TGTGCCAGCAGCTTATCATCCCAGGAAGAGACCCAGTACTTC. Translated, it gives CASSLSSQEETQYF.

This chain links TRBV2 with TRBJ1-5; no firm D call. Trimming took 2 bases from V and 2 from J, leaving 4 bases between them. This CDR3 spans 13 amino acids. Germline V lookup: CDR1 SNHLY, CDR2 FYNNEI. The CDR3 DNA is TGTGCCAGCAGTGAAACGGGCAATCAGCCCCAGCATTTT. This translates into CASSETGNQPQHF.

This clonotype has ten or more counts. This chain joins TRBV19 and TRBJ2-2; TRBD1 is a possible D gene (6 bases). Between the trimmed V and J ends, which lost 6 bases and 2 bases, there was a span of 13 bases. Germline assignment: CDR1 LNHDA and CDR2 SQIVND (reference sequence). The CDR3 is made up of 15 amino acids. This CDR3 is CASSTLGANTGELFF. The DNA of the CDR3 is TGTGCCAGTAGCACTCTGGGGGCAAACACCGGGGAGCTGTTTTTT.

This clonotype has just a few counts. The chain is built from TRBV6-1 and TRBJ1-2; D is possibly TRBD1 (6 bases). Trimming shortened V by 0 bases and J by 4 bases, and 9 bases separated the two germline ends. Germline V gene data show CDR1 as MNHNS and CDR2 as SASEGT. This CDR3 spans 14 amino acids. In DNA form, the CDR3 reads TGTGCCAGCAGTGAAGCGGGACAAACCTATGGCTACACCTTC. Residues: CASSEAGQTYGYTF.

The genes are TRBV28 and TRBJ2-1; 7 positions agree with TRBD1. Germline CDR1 MDHEN, CDR2 SYDVKM. V dropped 5 bases and J dropped 1; count of bases not matched to a gene: 8. The CDR3 has 16 residues. Here the CDR3 reads CASSNLQGSSYNEQFF. The CDR3 DNA is TGTGCCAGCAGTAACTTACAGGGGTCGTCCTACAATGAGCAGTTCTTC.

The sample holds many counts of this clonotype. The rearrangement uses TRBV10-3 and TRBJ2-3; maybe TRBD2 (6 bases). The germline gives CDR1 ENHRY, CDR2 SYGVKD. The CDR3 extends over 15 amino acids. V was trimmed by 3 bases and J by 4 bases, leaving 14 bases between them. CDR3 loop: CAISEGETSADTQYF. The CDR3 coding sequence is TGTGCCATCAGTGAAGGGGAGACTAGTGCAGATACGCAGTATTTT.